These 13 T cell receptor beta chains share one sample of origin, sequenced in a study of blood T cells in healthy people across ages. Primed by a sample-barcoded 5' primer and a J-beta primer mix, a second PCR proceeded for 7 to 11 cycles. TCRdb independently ran MiXCR on the 5' RACE reads; one entry per CDR3 protein. The sample has around 1,100,000 distinct CDR3 sequences, more than 30% seen once. Sequencing was performed on blood. The receptor source for this set is a man younger than 35 in good health.

This chain uses TRBV19 with TRBJ1-6; D is undetermined. V lost 11 bases and J lost 8, with 13 bases in between. Germline-derived CDR1 and CDR2 are LNHDA and SQIVND (reference sequence). The CDR3 is made up of 12 amino acids. CDR3 nucleotide sequence: TGTGCCGCGGGATCAGGCGATTCACCCCTCCACTTT. It encodes CAAGSGDSPLHF.

V and J are TRBV7-9 and TRBJ1-1; no definite D call. CDR1 and CDR2 (germline): SEHNR, FQNEAQ (reference sequence). The CDR3 runs to 15 residues. V gave up 5 bases and J gave up 1 base, with 14 bases separating them. The CDR3 region has the DNA TGTGCCAGCAGCCCGCGGGGTAGATCGAACACTGAAGCTTTCTTT. Its translation: CASSPRGRSNTEAFF.

The chain links TRBV7-2 to TRBJ1-1; 7 positions agree with TRBD1. From germline, CDR1 is SGHTA and CDR2 FQGNSA. This CDR3 has 14 residues. Trimming cost V 5 bases and J 10 bases; bases outside gene matches: 13. Written as DNA, the CDR3 is TGTGCCAGCAGCACCAGCGGGGCAGGGGGTGGAGCTTTCTTT. The encoded protein is CASSTSGAGGGAFF.

This clonotype was seen only a few times. The CDR3, as DNA: TGTGCCAGCAGCTTGGCGCGGGCCTATGGCTACACCTTC. As protein: CASSLARAYGYTF. The chain employs TRBV5-6 and TRBJ1-2; D gene unclear. V lost 0 bases and J lost 4, with 7 bases in between. There are 13 residues in the CDR3. The germline V gene has CDR1 SGHDT and CDR2 YYEEEE.

V is TRBV2 and J is TRBJ1-2; no definite D call. The CDR3 contains 11 residues. V was cut by 7 bases and J by 8 bases, with 11 bases left in between. In germline, CDR1 is SNHLY, CDR2 FYNNEI. The CDR3, as DNA: TGTGCCAGCACGAAGGAGGAGGGCTACACCTTC. It yields the protein CASTKEEGYTF.

The rearrangement uses TRBV7-3 and TRBJ1-6, with no clear D. Germline V gene sequence: CDR1 SGHTA, CDR2 FQGTGA. V lost 2 bases and J lost 6, with 11 bases in between. CDR3 size: 15 residues. The CDR3 bases are TGTGCCAGCAGCTTAGGTTCGCCACCTAATTCACCCCTCCACTTT. This translates into CASSLGSPPNSPLHF. Variable domain in full (rest from reference TRBV7-3 and TRBJ1-6): GAGVSQTPSNKVTEKGKYVELRCDPISGHTALYWYRQSLGQGPEFLIYFQGTGAADDSGLPNDRFFAVRPEGSVSTLKIQRTERGDSAVYLCASSLGSPPNSPLHFGNGTRLTVT.

Points on this clonotype: A single base separates this from a much larger clone, so it may be a read error. The CDR3 nucleotides read TGCAGCGGTTCGGAGGGATTCGCAGAGACCCAGTACTTC. Translation gives CSGSEGFAETQYF. The chain recombines TRBV29-1 with TRBJ2-5; possibly TRBD2 for D (6 bases). V dropped 7 bases and J dropped 4 bases, with 16 bases sitting between them. CDR1 and CDR2 from the germline V gene are SQVTM and ANQGSEA. The CDR3 has 13 amino acids.

The chain uses TRBV24-1 and TRBJ2-1; TRBD1 is a possible D gene (6 bases). This CDR3 comprises 17 residues. In germline, CDR1 is KGHDR, CDR2 SFDVKD. Trimming removed 4 bases from V and 5 bases from J, with 20 bases in between. In DNA, the CDR3 is TGTGCCACCAGTGAGGCCGATGACAGGTTCGCGGACAATGAGCAGTTCTTC. It yields the protein CATSEADDRFADNEQFF.

The chain employs TRBV29-1 and TRBJ2-1; TRBD1 is a possible D gene (6 bases). Germline V lookup: CDR1 SQVTM, CDR2 ANQGSEA. Trimming left V 4 bases short and J 3 bases short, with 10 bases between. This CDR3 comprises 13 residues. The CDR3 region is CSVGTAGYNEQFF. CDR3 DNA sequence: TGCAGCGTTGGGACAGCCGGCTACAATGAGCAGTTCTTC.

This sequence joins TRBV3-1 and TRBJ2-3, with 11 nucleotides matching TRBD2. V lost 4 bases, J lost 4 bases, and 7 bases stayed unmatched. This CDR3 spans 16 amino acids. Germline V lookup: CDR1 LGHDT, CDR2 YNNKEL (reference sequence). CDR3 nucleotides: TGTGCCAGCAGCCCGACTAGCGGGGATGGAGCAGATACGCAGTATTTT. Protein: CASSPTSGDGADTQYF.

There are a few counts of this clonotype. This sequence joins TRBV29-1 and TRBJ2-1; no reliable D call. Trimming took 6 bases from V and 0 from J, leaving 15 bases between them. This CDR3 contains 15 residues. From germline, CDR1 is SQVTM and CDR2 ANQGSEA. The chain's CDR3 is CSVGRRPSSYNEQFF. CDR3 in DNA: TGCAGCGTAGGGCGGAGACCGAGCTCCTACAATGAGCAGTTCTTC.

The chain joins TRBV4-2 to TRBJ2-5, with 7 nucleotides matching TRBD2. The CDR3 runs 18 residues. V shed 4 bases and J 3 bases; nucleotides not matched to a gene: 17. CDR1 is LGHNA and CDR2 is YNFKEQ in the germline V gene. The CDR3 reads CASSPTSALIPPEETQYF. DNA for the CDR3: TGTGCCAGCAGCCCAACTAGCGCCCTGATACCCCCAGAAGAGACCCAGTACTTC.

V and J are TRBV6-2 or TRBV6-3 and TRBJ2-2; 8 bases fit TRBD1. The CDR3 extends over 13 amino acids. Trimming cost V 8 bases and J 10 bases; bases outside gene matches: 9. Germline V gene sequence: CDR1 MNHEY, CDR2 SVGEGT. The CDR3 sequence is CASVRGRNSELFF. The CDR3 DNA sequence: TGTGCCAGCGTCAGGGGGCGAAACTCGGAGCTGTTTTTT.